These 18 T cell receptor beta chains came from one sample sequenced in a study of sequential checkpoint blockade in melanoma. Treatment reported: randomized to nivolumab then ipilimumab (arm A) or the reverse (arm B). Sequencing was performed with immunoSEQ multiplex PCR; in TCRdb, only in-frame clones are kept and a portion is missing. The sample consists of some 20,000 clones, around four fifths of them appearing once. Material: CD8+ T cells sorted from blood (inferred from file names), obtained from a patient given nivolumab and ipilimumab in sequence. These receptors all come from a human donor with melanoma.

The genes are TRBV6-1 and TRBJ1-2; 8 bases are shared with TRBD1. CDR3 size: 13 residues. The germline gives CDR1 MNHNS, CDR2 SASEGT. The V gene end was trimmed by 4 bases and the J gene end by 7 bases; junction bases not matched to a gene: 5. The CDR3 bases are TGTGCCAGCAGTGCCAGGGGGCGAAGTGGCTACACCTTC. This translates into CASSARGRSGYTF.

The chain uses TRBV27 and TRBJ2-7; D unresolved. The ends were cut back, 2 bases at V and 2 bases at J, with 10 bases in the middle. From germline, CDR1 is MNHEY and CDR2 SMNVEV (reference sequence). The CDR3 covers 14 residues. CDR3 sequence: CASSLSPVPYEQYF. The CDR3 DNA reads TGTGCCAGCAGTTTAAGCCCGGTTCCCTACGAGCAGTACTTC.

The chain recombines TRBV7-9 with TRBJ1-5, with D uncertain. Trimming left V 1 base short and J 14 bases short, with 18 bases between. CDR1 and CDR2 from the germline V gene are SEHNR and FQNEAQ (reference sequence). This CDR3 is built from 14 residues. DNA for the CDR3: TGTGCCAGCAGCTTAGGCTATAGCATCGGGGTCAAGCATTTT. This encodes CASSLGYSIGVKHF. The whole variable domain, remainder taken from reference TRBV7-9 and TRBJ1-5, is DTGVSQNPRHKITKRGQNVTFRCDPISEHNRLYWYRQTLGQGPEFLTYFQNEAQLEKSRLLSDRFSAERPKGSFSTLEIQRTEQGDSAMYLCASSLGYSIGVKHFGDGTRLSIL.

The sample holds one count of this clone. The chain recombines TRBV13 with TRBJ1-3, with 8 bases lining up with TRBD1. This CDR3 is built from 16 residues. The germline gives CDR1 PRHDT, CDR2 FYEKMQ (reference sequence). V trimming: 2 bases; J trimming: 0 bases; junction bases outside the gene matches: 3. The chain's CDR3 is CASSLRGQDSGNTIYF. As DNA, the CDR3 is TGTGCCAGCAGCTTAAGGGGACAGGACTCTGGAAACACCATATATTTT.

The chain uses TRBV19 and TRBJ1-5; D might be TRBD1 (6 bases). The V gene's germline CDR1 is LNHDA and CDR2 SQIVND (reference sequence). The V end was cut by 3 bases, the J end by 1 base, with 10 bases between. The CDR3 has 15 amino acids. The chain's CDR3 is CASSIGTQSNQPQHF. In DNA, the CDR3 is TGTGCCAGTAGTATCGGGACACAAAGCAATCAGCCCCAGCATTTT. Supplemented by reference TRBV19 and TRBJ1-5, the full variable domain reads DGGITQSPKYLFRKEGQNVTLSCEQNLNHDAMYWYRQDPGQGLRLIYYSQIVNDFQKGDIAEGYSVSREKKESFPLTVTSAQKNPTAFYLCASSIGTQSNQPQHFGDGTRLSIL.

The chain uses TRBV28 and TRBJ2-1; D may be TRBD1 (5 bases). The CDR3 runs 16 residues. The ends were cut back, 2 bases at V and 6 bases at J, with 17 bases in the middle. Per germline, CDR1 MDHEN and CDR2 SYDVKM. The CDR3 reads CASSLGKTVRGNEQFF. The CDR3 DNA reads as TGTGCCAGCAGTTTAGGCAAGACAGTAAGGGGCAATGAGCAGTTCTTC.

The V gene is TRBV14, the J gene TRBJ1-6; D may be TRBD1 (5 bases). The CDR3 is made up of 14 amino acids. Germline V gene data show CDR1 as SGHDN and CDR2 as FVKESK. The germline V and J ends were trimmed by 4 bases and 7 bases, with 11 bases remaining between them. The CDR3 nucleotides are TGTGCCAGCAGCCCCGGACCAGGGAATTCACCCCTCCACTTT. Translating gives CASSPGPGNSPLHF.

V usage is TRBV9 and J usage is TRBJ2-2; no clear D. Germline CDR1 SGDLS, CDR2 YYNGEE. The CDR3 is 13 amino acids. The V gene lost 0 bases and the J gene lost 5 bases, with 5 bases spanning the gap. DNA of the CDR3: TGTGCCAGCAGCGTAGCTGTTACCGGGGAGCTGTTTTTT. Residues: CASSVAVTGELFF. The variable domain in full, with the rest retrieved from reference TRBV9 and TRBJ2-2, is DSGVTQTPKHLITATGQRVTLRCSPRSGDLSVYWYQQSLDQGLQFLIQYYNGEERAKGNILERFSAQQFPDLHSELNLSSLELGDSALYFCASSVAVTGELFFGEGSRLTVL.

This chain connects TRBV7-8 to TRBJ1-2; D gene uncertain. Looked up from germline, CDR1 is SGHVS and CDR2 is FQNEAQ. V lost 0 bases and J 0 bases, leaving 5 bases between the germline ends. The CDR3 has 14 residues. CDR3 region: CASSLAYTNYGYTF. CDR3 DNA sequence: TGTGCCAGCAGCTTAGCCTATACTAACTATGGCTACACCTTC.

The chain joins TRBV10-2 to TRBJ1-6; 8 bases are shared with TRBD1. The CDR3 extends over 15 amino acids. Losses at the gene ends were 0 bases for V and 8 bases for J; bases not matched to a gene: 3. Germline values: CDR1 WSHSY, CDR2 SAAADI. CDR3 DNA sequence: TGCGCCAGCAGTGAGTCGGAGGACAGGGATTCACCCCTCCACTTT. Its translation: CASSESEDRDSPLHF.

This rearrangement joins TRBV6-4 to TRBJ1-5; TRBD1 aligns across 7 bases. The CDR3 covers 14 residues. The germline gives CDR1 MRHNA, CDR2 SNTAGT. The ends lost 5 bases at V and 6 bases at J; junction bases unmatched: 7. The CDR3 DNA reads TGTGCCAGCAGTCCTACAGGGGAGGCTCAGCCCCAGCATTTT. Translating it yields CASSPTGEAQPQHF.

The chain links TRBV5-6 to TRBJ2-1, with 12 bases fitting TRBD2. V dropped 0 bases and J dropped 8; count of bases not matched to a gene: 15. The CDR3 covers 19 residues. The V gene's germline CDR1 is SGHDT and CDR2 YYEEEE. The CDR3 DNA reads TGTGCCAGCAGCTTGGTGCCCGGACTAGCGGGGTCGGGTGCGGATGAGCAGTTCTTC. Translated: CASSLVPGLAGSGADEQFF. Full variable domain (outside the CDR3, taken from reference TRBV5-6 and TRBJ2-1): DAGVTQSPTHLIKTRGQQVTLRCSPKSGHDTVSWYQQALGQGPQFIFQYYEEEERQRGNFPDRFSGHQFPNYSSELNVNALLLGDSALYLCASSLVPGLAGSGADEQFFGPGTRLTVL.

The chain uses TRBV7-9 and TRBJ1-3; 8 bases are shared with TRBD1. From germline, CDR1 is SEHNR and CDR2 FQNEAQ (reference sequence). There are 16 residues in the CDR3. With 5 bases clipped from V and 0 bases from J, the junction kept 6 bases outside the gene matches. CDR3 coding DNA: TGTGCCAGCAGCCCGCGGACAGGGAGCTCTGGAAACACCATATATTTT. The encoded protein is CASSPRTGSSGNTIYF.

V gene TRBV6-1 combines with J gene TRBJ1-2, with 8 bases lining up with TRBD1. CDR3 length: 19 residues. Germline V gene sequence: CDR1 MNHNS, CDR2 SASEGT. Trimming cost V 3 bases and J 4 bases; bases outside gene matches: 19. CDR3 region: CASSDPVGQGAERSYGYTF. For the CDR3, the DNA is TGTGCCAGCAGTGACCCCGTCGGGCAGGGGGCTGAGCGGAGCTATGGCTACACCTTC.

V usage is TRBV7-9 and J usage is TRBJ2-7, with 7 positions matching TRBD1. This CDR3 comprises 16 residues. Germline CDR1 is SEHNR and CDR2 is FQNEAQ (reference sequence). With 0 bases clipped from V and 0 bases from J, the junction kept 5 bases outside the gene matches. CDR3 nucleotide sequence: TGTGCCAGCAGCTTAGCGGGACAGACACCCTCCTACGAGCAGTACTTC. Amino acids: CASSLAGQTPSYEQYF.

This chain links TRBV27 with TRBJ2-1; 7 nucleotides line up with TRBD1. The length of the CDR3 is 14 residues. Germline CDR1 is MNHEY and CDR2 is SMNVEV (reference sequence). J gave up 3 bases and V 10 bases, and 9 bases lay outside the gene matches. CDR3 sequence reads: CAIPPGQLYNEQFF. DNA for the CDR3: TGTGCCATCCCCCCGGGACAGCTCTACAATGAGCAGTTCTTC.

This chain connects TRBV5-1 to TRBJ2-7; TRBD2 aligns across 12 bases. The CDR3 loop spans 15 amino acids. Trimming took 0 bases from V and 5 from J; bases not matched to a gene: 3. CDR1 is SGHRS and CDR2 is YFSETQ in the germline V gene. This chain's CDR3 is CASSLGLAGVDEQYF. The CDR3 DNA follows: TGCGCCAGCAGCTTGGGACTAGCGGGAGTTGACGAGCAGTACTTC.

The chain links TRBV7-9 to TRBJ2-1; 8 bases are a match to TRBD2. The CDR3 is 15 amino acids. Losses at the gene ends were 2 bases for V and 2 bases for J; bases not matched to a gene: 2. Germline V gene data show CDR1 as SEHNR and CDR2 as FQNEAQ (reference sequence). CDR3 residues: CASSLRLATYNEQFF. The DNA of the CDR3 is TGTGCCAGCAGCTTAAGACTAGCGACCTACAATGAGCAGTTCTTC.